Presented here are 22 T cell receptor beta chains from one specimen sequenced in a study of blood T cell repertoires in COVID-19. Some clones are missing from TCRdb's copy, which holds only in-frame ones; the method was immunoSEQ multiplex PCR. This sample has 130,000 to 150,000 clones, with about four fifths found just once. Sequencing was performed on peripheral blood. The receptors shown here come from a woman in her 70s with COVID-19, enrolled during active disease.

The chain uses TRBV28 and TRBJ1-4; D not resolved. The ends were cut back, 6 bases at V and 8 bases at J, with 13 bases in the middle. The CDR3 length is 13 residues. Germline V lookup: CDR1 MDHEN, CDR2 SYDVKM. The CDR3 protein is CASSPPTLEKLFF. CDR3 coding DNA: TGTGCCAGCAGCCCCCCTACTTTGGAAAAACTGTTTTTT.

This clone was counted between two and nine times. This rearrangement joins TRBV7-2 to TRBJ1-1, with D possibly being TRBD1 (6 bases). CDR1 is SGHTA and CDR2 is FQGNSA in the germline V gene. CDR3 length equals 14 residues. The V end was cut by 5 bases, the J end by 0 bases, with 10 bases between. The CDR3 reads CASSPDSLNTEAFF. CDR3 nucleotides: TGTGCCAGCAGCCCGGACAGCCTGAACACTGAAGCTTTCTTT.

This chain joins TRBV5-4 and TRBJ2-1; possibly TRBD1 for D (6 bases). CDR1 is SGHNT and CDR2 is YYREEE in the germline V gene (reference sequence). This CDR3 contains 13 residues. The CDR3 sequence: CALKLQGFGEQFF. CDR3 nucleotides: TGTGCACTAAAGCTACAGGGTTTCGGTGAGCAGTTCTTC.

This clone was recorded only once. The V gene is TRBV3-1 (or the pseudogene TRBV3-2), the J gene TRBJ2-4, with 7 bases aligning to TRBD2. V shed 3 bases and J 3 bases; nucleotides not matched to a gene: 5. Germline V gene sequence: CDR1 LGHDT, CDR2 YNNKEL (reference sequence). This CDR3 comprises 15 residues. The CDR3 nucleotides read TGTGCCAGCAGCCAGTTTGGGGGGGTCAAAAACATTCAGTACTTC. It translates to CASSQFGGVKNIQYF.

The V gene is TRBV7-6, the J gene TRBJ1-2; D gene ambiguous. Germline loops: CDR1 SGHVS, CDR2 FNYEAQ. This CDR3 contains 13 residues. V was pared by 3 bases and J by 1 base, with 6 bases between. The CDR3 DNA reads TGTGCCAGCAGCTTTGCAGATAACTATGGCTACACCTTC. It translates to CASSFADNYGYTF.

The chain combines TRBV5-6 with TRBJ2-7; 7 positions agree with TRBD2. In germline, CDR1 is SGHDT, CDR2 YYEEEE. V trimming: 3 bases; J trimming: 3 bases; junction bases outside the gene matches: 6. The CDR3 is made up of 14 amino acids. For the CDR3, the DNA is TGTGCCAGCAGCTCTCGACTAGCAGACTACGAGCAGTACTTC. This codes for CASSSRLADYEQYF. The full variable domain, with the rest looked up from reference TRBV5-6 and TRBJ2-7, is DAGVTQSPTHLIKTRGQQVTLRCSPKSGHDTVSWYQQALGQGPQFIFQYYEEEERQRGNFPDRFSGHQFPNYSSELNVNALLLGDSALYLCASSSRLADYEQYFGPGTRLTVT.

This clone was seen a handful of times. This chain uses TRBV7-9 with TRBJ1-5; D remains unclear. Trimming stripped 1 base from V and 9 bases from J, with 13 bases between. The CDR3 length is 14 residues. CDR1 is SEHNR, CDR2 FQNEAQ, per germline (reference sequence). The CDR3 region has the DNA TGTGCCAGCAGCTTAGGGCCAGGACTAGGGCCCCAGCATTTT. Amino acids: CASSLGPGLGPQHF.

The chain has TRBV25-1 and TRBJ1-1; possibly TRBD1 for D (6 bases). CDR3 length equals 15 residues. The germline CDR1 and CDR2 sequences are MGHDK and SYGVNS. The V and J ends lost 2 bases and 5 bases respectively, with 15 bases between them. CDR3 DNA sequence: TGTGCCAGCAGTGAAGGACAGATCCACCTTACTGAAGCTTTCTTT. Translation gives CASSEGQIHLTEAFF.

This CDR3 reads CASSWTGGGQPQHF. The CDR3 DNA is TGTGCCAGCAGCTGGACAGGGGGCGGGCAGCCCCAGCATTTT. This chain links TRBV6-5 with TRBJ1-5; 11 bases align to TRBD1. The CDR3 runs to 14 residues. V was pared by 6 bases and J by 7 bases, with 5 bases of the junction left unmatched. From germline, CDR1 is MNHEY and CDR2 SVGAGI.

The table lists this clone with a count of one. This chain uses TRBV4-1 with TRBJ2-1; 13 bases line up with TRBD2. In germline, CDR1 is MGHRA, CDR2 YSYEKL. The trim removed 4 bases at V and 9 bases at J, leaving 9 bases unmatched. This CDR3 comprises 16 residues. CDR3 nucleotide sequence: TGCGCCAGCAGCCCGCAGACTAGCGGGGGGCAGGTTGAGCAGTTCTTC. This translates into CASSPQTSGGQVEQFF.

The chain links TRBV7-9 to TRBJ1-2, with 10 bases matching TRBD1. CDR1 is SEHNR, CDR2 FQNEAQ, per germline (reference sequence). V was clipped by 3 bases and J by 4 bases; unmatched bases: 2. The CDR3 contains 14 residues. The chain's CDR3 is CASSLGQGIYGYTF. In nucleotides, the CDR3 is TGTGCCAGCAGCTTGGGACAGGGGATCTATGGCTACACCTTC.

The rearrangement links TRBV4-1 to TRBJ1-4; maybe TRBD1 (6 bases). Germline loops: CDR1 MGHRA, CDR2 YSYEKL. Trimming removed 3 bases at V and 8 bases at J, with 16 bases between. The CDR3 covers 15 residues. Here the CDR3 reads CASSQTTGSYEKLFF. The CDR3 coding sequence is TGCGCCAGCAGCCAGACTACAGGGTCCTACGAAAAACTGTTTTTT.

The genes are TRBV7-3 and TRBJ2-1; the D gene is possibly TRBD2 (5 bases). The V end was cut by 5 bases, the J end by 4 bases, with 9 bases between. The CDR3 consists of 13 residues. CDR1 and CDR2 from the germline V gene are SGHTA and FQGTGA. For the CDR3, the DNA is TGTGCCAGCAGCCCCGCGGGTTACAATGAGCAGTTCTTC. Amino acids: CASSPAGYNEQFF.

This chain joins TRBV2 and TRBJ1-2; D not resolved. The germline V gene has CDR1 SNHLY and CDR2 FYNNEI. The CDR3 is 15 amino acids. V was trimmed by 2 bases and J by 1 base, leaving 11 bases between them. The CDR3 loop is CASSELRGFNYGYTF. CDR3 sequence (DNA): TGTGCCAGCAGTGAACTTCGGGGATTTAACTATGGCTACACCTTC.

This chain links TRBV5-4 with TRBJ1-1, with D possibly TRBD1 on 5 matching bases. The length of the CDR3 is 15 residues. From germline, CDR1 is SGHNT and CDR2 YYREEE (reference sequence). Between the trimmed V and J ends, which lost 1 base and 2 bases, there was a span of 12 bases. Here the CDR3 DNA reads TGTGCCAGCAGCTTGAGTCAGGGAGGCAACACTGAAGCTTTCTTT. Protein: CASSLSQGGNTEAFF.

The rearrangement links TRBV3-1 (or the pseudogene TRBV3-2) to TRBJ2-5; a weak D match, TRBD1 (5 bases). Germline assignment: CDR1 LGHDT and CDR2 YNNKEL (reference sequence). The CDR3 is 15 residues long. V dropped 4 bases and J dropped 0 bases, with 12 bases sitting between them. The CDR3 DNA follows: TGTGCCAGCAGCCTACCAGACAGATACCAAGAGACCCAGTACTTC. It codes for CASSLPDRYQETQYF.

In regard to this clone: One junction end does not reproduce the germline sequence, and a read error may be involved. Here the CDR3 reads CATSGRSDTQYF. DNA for the CDR3: TGTGCCACCTCAGGGCGATCAGATACGCAGTATTTT. This sequence joins TRBV18 and TRBJ2-3; D perhaps matches TRBD1 (5 bases). In germline, CDR1 is KGHSH, CDR2 LQKENI. The CDR3 sequence is 12 residues long.

The count of this clone is one. This chain uses TRBV9 with TRBJ2-1; possibly TRBD2 for D (7 bases). Trimming removed 4 bases from V and 3 bases from J, with 17 bases in between. The germline gives CDR1 SGDLS, CDR2 YYNGEE. There are 16 residues in the CDR3. CDR3 loop: CASSRVGRGHYNEQFF. CDR3 nucleotides: TGTGCCAGCAGCCGGGTGGGGCGGGGGCACTACAATGAGCAGTTCTTC. Full variable domain (missing parts from reference TRBV9 and TRBJ2-1): DSGVTQTPKHLITATGQRVTLRCSPRSGDLSVYWYQQSLDQGLQFLIQYYNGEERAKGNILERFSAQQFPDLHSELNLSSLELGDSALYFCASSRVGRGHYNEQFFGPGTRLTVL.

The rearrangement links TRBV28 to TRBJ1-5; possible D gene TRBD1, 6 bases. Germline values: CDR1 MDHEN, CDR2 SYDVKM. The CDR3 has 13 amino acids. Trimming pared 9 bases from V and 0 bases from J, leaving 9 bases between. CDR3 nucleotides: TGTGCCAGTGGACAGTATAGCAATCAGCCCCAGCATTTT. Its translation is CASGQYSNQPQHF.

V is TRBV29-1 and J is TRBJ2-6; TRBD2 might be the D (5 bases). V lost 0 bases, J lost 4 bases, and 16 bases lay in between. This CDR3 comprises 17 residues. Germline V lookup: CDR1 SQVTM, CDR2 ANQGSEA. In DNA, the CDR3 is TGCAGCGTTGAAGAGATGGTTCTGAGAGGGGGGGCCAACGTCCTGACTTTC. Its translation is CSVEEMVLRGGANVLTF.

The V gene is TRBV18, the J gene TRBJ2-3; D is possibly TRBD1 (5 bases). The CDR3 sequence is 14 residues long. Trimming stripped 4 bases from V and 4 bases from J, with 12 bases between. The V gene's germline CDR1 is KGHSH and CDR2 LQKENI. The CDR3 loop reads CASSRGAPPDTQYF. CDR3 sequence (DNA): TGTGCCAGCTCACGGGGCGCCCCCCCAGATACGCAGTATTTT. Complete variable domain (other parts from reference TRBV18 and TRBJ2-3): NAGVMQNPRHLVRRRGQEARLRCSPMKGHSHVYWYRQLPEEGLKFMVYLQKENIIDESGMPKERFSAEFPKEGPSILRIQQVVRGDSAAYFCASSRGAPPDTQYFGPGTRLTVL.

This clone was detected a few times. This chain joins TRBV2 and TRBJ1-5, with D maybe TRBD1 (6 bases). The CDR3 has 14 amino acids. V was shortened by 5 bases and J by 5 bases, with 13 bases between the two germline ends. Germline-derived CDR1 and CDR2 are SNHLY and FYNNEI. CDR3 nucleotides: TGTGCCAGCAGTTCTCAGGGGATCGATCAGCCCCAGCATTTT. Encoded protein: CASSSQGIDQPQHF.